This T cell receptor beta chain was obtained from a study of blood T cell repertoires in COVID-19. Study as a whole: Whether acute or convalescent, the COVID-19 samples came from the United States, Italy and Spain. T cells, B-cell-depleted T cells, or PBMCs provided the cDNA or gDNA that served as material.

The data were produced by immunoSEQ multiplex PCR, yet TCRdb's version contains in-frame clones alone and is incomplete. The repertoire holds about 260,000 clones, with around 87% as singletons. This clone was detected only once. Different DNA sequences within this sample yield the same CDR3. V shed 2 bases and J shed 4 bases, with 3 bases lying between them. Per the germline V gene, CDR1 is SGHAT and CDR2 is FQNNGV. This CDR3 spans 13 amino acids. The sequencing sample was made of peripheral blood. V gene TRBV11-2 combines with J gene TRBJ2-6; D remains unclear. The clonotype comes from a woman between 45 and 65 years old with acute or convalescent COVID-19. The CDR3 DNA follows: TGTGCCAGCAGCTTACCAGGGGCCAACGTCCTGACTTTC. Translating it yields CASSLPGANVLTF.